These 5 T cell receptor beta chains came from one sample sequenced in a study of PD-1 blockade in classical Hodgkin lymphoma. Sequenced by immunoSEQ multiplex PCR; TCRdb stores in-frame clones only, minus some. The repertoire has some 86,000 clones, over 75% of them found once; the top ten carry roughly 3%. Time point given: cycle 4 day 1 (C4D1), after about 6 weeks of nivolumab. Each patient experienced a relapse that followed autologous stem cell transplantation, and brentuximab vedotin exposure varied. The sequencing used peripheral blood mononuclear cells (PBMCs), collected before the fourth cycle of nivolumab. These receptors originate from a human donor with classical Hodgkin lymphoma.

This clone has at least ten counts. The CDR3 coding sequence is TGTGCCAGTACCTCGGGACTAGCGGGGGCCTCCTACAATGAGCAGTTCTTC. It codes for CASTSGLAGASYNEQFF. The chain couples TRBV19 to TRBJ2-1; 14 nucleotides agree with TRBD2. V dropped 7 bases and J dropped 0; count of bases not matched to a gene: 5. Germline assignment: CDR1 LNHDA and CDR2 SQIVND (reference sequence). The CDR3 has 17 residues.

The rearrangement joins TRBV5-1 to TRBJ2-7; 7 nucleotides agree with TRBD1. Germline values: CDR1 SGHRS, CDR2 YFSETQ. The trim removed 4 bases at V and 2 bases at J, leaving 6 bases unmatched. CDR3 length: 14 amino acids. The CDR3 region is CASSKGQDPYEQYF. CDR3 DNA: TGCGCCAGCAGCAAAGGACAGGACCCCTACGAGCAGTACTTC.

The chain carries TRBV21-1 and TRBJ2-3; the table's D call of TRBD2 was not tested on the DNA. TRBV21-1 is classified as a pseudogene. There are 20 residues in the CDR3. This CDR3 is CASSKQRWYRLAGGTDTQYF. As DNA, the CDR3 is TGTGCCAGCAGCAAGCAAAGGTGGTACCGGCTAGCGGGGGGCACAGATACGCAGTATTTT.

In its sample, this clone was seen a few times. The chain links TRBV19 to TRBJ1-1, with D possibly being TRBD1 (6 bases). The CDR3 loop spans 15 amino acids. Trimming cost V 5 bases and J 6 bases, with 19 bases left between them. Germline V gives CDR1 LNHDA, CDR2 SQIVND (reference sequence). The CDR3 loop reads CASSPRGHLIAEAFF. The CDR3 DNA reads as TGTGCCAGTAGTCCTCGGGGACACTTAATCGCTGAAGCTTTCTTT.

The CDR3 sequence is CASSPRFEGEKLFF. In DNA, the CDR3 is TGTGCCAGCTCCCCCCGATTTGAGGGGGAAAAACTGTTTTTT. This chain links TRBV9 with TRBJ1-4, with D possibly matching TRBD1 (5 bases). The CDR3 covers 14 residues. The V and J ends lost 7 bases and 8 bases respectively, with 18 bases between them. In germline, CDR1 is SGDLS, CDR2 YYNGEE.